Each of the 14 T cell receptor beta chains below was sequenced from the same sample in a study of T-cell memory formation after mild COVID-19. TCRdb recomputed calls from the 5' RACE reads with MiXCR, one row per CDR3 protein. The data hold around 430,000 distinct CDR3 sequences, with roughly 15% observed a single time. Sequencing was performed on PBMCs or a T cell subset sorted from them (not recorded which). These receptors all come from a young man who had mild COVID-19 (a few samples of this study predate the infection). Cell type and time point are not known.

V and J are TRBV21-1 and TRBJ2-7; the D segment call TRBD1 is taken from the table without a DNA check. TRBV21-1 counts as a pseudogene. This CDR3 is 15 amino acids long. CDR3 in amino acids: CASSERGQGLYEQYF. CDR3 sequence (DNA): TGTGCCAGCAGCGAGCGGGGACAGGGTCTTTACGAGCAGTACTTC.

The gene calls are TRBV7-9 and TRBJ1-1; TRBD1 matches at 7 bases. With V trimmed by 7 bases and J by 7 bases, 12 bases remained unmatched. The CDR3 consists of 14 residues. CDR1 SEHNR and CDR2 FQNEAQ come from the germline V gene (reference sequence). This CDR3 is CASIPKGTDIEAFF. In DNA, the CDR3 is TGTGCCAGCATCCCAAAGGGGACAGATATTGAAGCTTTCTTT.

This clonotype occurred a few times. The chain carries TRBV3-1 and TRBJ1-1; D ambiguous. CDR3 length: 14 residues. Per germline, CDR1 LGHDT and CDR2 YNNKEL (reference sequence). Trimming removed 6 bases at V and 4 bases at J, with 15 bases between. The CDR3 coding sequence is TGTGCCAGCAGTCTCTCGGACGGAAGCACTGAAGCTTTCTTT. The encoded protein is CASSLSDGSTEAFF.

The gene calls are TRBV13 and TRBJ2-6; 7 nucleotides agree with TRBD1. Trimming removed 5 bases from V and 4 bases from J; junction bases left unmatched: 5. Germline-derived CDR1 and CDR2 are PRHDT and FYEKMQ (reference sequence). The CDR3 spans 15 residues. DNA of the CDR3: TGTGCCAGCAGCGAGGGGGCGGCGGGGGCCAACGTCCTGACTTTC. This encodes CASSEGAAGANVLTF.

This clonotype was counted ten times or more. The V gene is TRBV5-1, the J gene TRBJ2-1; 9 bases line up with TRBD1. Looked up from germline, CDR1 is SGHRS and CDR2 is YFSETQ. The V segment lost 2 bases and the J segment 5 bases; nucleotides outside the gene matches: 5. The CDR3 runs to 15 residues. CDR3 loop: CASSFRTGVDNEQFF. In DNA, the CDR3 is TGCGCCAGCAGCTTCAGGACAGGGGTTGACAATGAGCAGTTCTTC.

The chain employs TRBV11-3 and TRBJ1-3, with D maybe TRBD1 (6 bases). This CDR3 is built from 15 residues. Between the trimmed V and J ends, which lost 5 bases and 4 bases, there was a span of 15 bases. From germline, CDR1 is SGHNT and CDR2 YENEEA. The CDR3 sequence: CASSVRQERGNTIYF. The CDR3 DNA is TGTGCCAGCAGCGTCCGACAGGAGAGGGGAAACACCATATATTTT.

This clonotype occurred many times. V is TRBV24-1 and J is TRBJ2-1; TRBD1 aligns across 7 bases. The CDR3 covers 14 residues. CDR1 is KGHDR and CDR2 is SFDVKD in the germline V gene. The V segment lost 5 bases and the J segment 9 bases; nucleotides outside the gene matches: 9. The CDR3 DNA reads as TGTGCCACCAGTGCAACCGACAGGGACAGTGAGCAGTTCTTC. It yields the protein CATSATDRDSEQFF.

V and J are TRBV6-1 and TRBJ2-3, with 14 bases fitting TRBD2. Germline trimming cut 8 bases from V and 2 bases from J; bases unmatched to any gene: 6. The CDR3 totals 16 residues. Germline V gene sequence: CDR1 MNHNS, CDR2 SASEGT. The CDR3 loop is CASGGLAGGHTDTQYF. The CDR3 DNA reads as TGTGCCAGCGGTGGACTAGCGGGGGGCCACACAGATACGCAGTATTTT.

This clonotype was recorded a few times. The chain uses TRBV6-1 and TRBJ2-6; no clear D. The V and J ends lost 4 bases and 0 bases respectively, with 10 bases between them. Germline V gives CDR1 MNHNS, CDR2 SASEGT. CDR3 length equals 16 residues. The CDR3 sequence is CASSVVQFSGANVLTF. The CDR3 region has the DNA TGTGCCAGCAGTGTAGTTCAGTTCTCTGGGGCCAACGTCCTGACTTTC.

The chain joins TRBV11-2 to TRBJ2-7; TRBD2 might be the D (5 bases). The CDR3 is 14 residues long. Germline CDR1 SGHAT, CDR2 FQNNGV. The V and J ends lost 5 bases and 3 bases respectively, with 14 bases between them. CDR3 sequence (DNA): TGTGCCAGCAGCCAAGGAGGATTAGTCTACGAGCAGTACGTC. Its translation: CASSQGGLVYEQYV.

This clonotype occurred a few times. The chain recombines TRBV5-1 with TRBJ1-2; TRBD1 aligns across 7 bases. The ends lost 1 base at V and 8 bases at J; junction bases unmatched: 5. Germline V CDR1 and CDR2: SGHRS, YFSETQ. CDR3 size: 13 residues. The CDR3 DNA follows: TGCGCCAGCAGCTTGCCCCACAGGGGAGGCTACACCTTC. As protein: CASSLPHRGGYTF.

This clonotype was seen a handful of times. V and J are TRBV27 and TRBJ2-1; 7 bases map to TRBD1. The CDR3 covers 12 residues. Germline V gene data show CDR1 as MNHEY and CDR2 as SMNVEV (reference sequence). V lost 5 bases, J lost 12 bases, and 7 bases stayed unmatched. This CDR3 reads CASSQLTGWQFF. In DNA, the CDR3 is TGTGCCAGCAGTCAATTGACAGGGTGGCAGTTCTTC.

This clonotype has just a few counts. As DNA, the CDR3 is TGCGCCAGCAGCCAAGATTCCCCCGGGATAGCTGAAGCTTTCTTT. It is translated as CASSQDSPGIAEAFF. The chain couples TRBV4-3 to TRBJ1-1; no clear D gene. CDR1 and CDR2 (germline): LGHNA, YSLEER. V shed 0 bases and J shed 6 bases, with 14 bases lying between them. The CDR3 totals 15 residues.

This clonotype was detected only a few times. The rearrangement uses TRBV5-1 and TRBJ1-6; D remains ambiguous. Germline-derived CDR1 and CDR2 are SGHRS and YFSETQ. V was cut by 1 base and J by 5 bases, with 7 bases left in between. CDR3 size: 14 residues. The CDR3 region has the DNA TGCGCCAGCAGCTTGTTCGAAAATAATTCACCCCTCCACTTT. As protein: CASSLFENNSPLHF.